This is a list of T cell receptor beta chains from one sample in a study of identical twins. Using its own MiXCR run on the 5' RACE reads, TCRdb lists one record per CDR3 protein. The table has 1.5 million or so distinct CDR3 sequences, under 35% seen once; the top ten hold about 0.27%. Material: cord blood. These receptors were collected from a newborn girl in good health. Both conserved end residues are part of each CDR3. A D gene is named only where the DNA matches it firmly. Size values are once, few and many counts, or a class for expanded clones, and some rows have none.

cdr3_nt: TGTGCCAGCAGCTTACAGGTTCTGGAGACCCAGTACTTC
cdr3_aa: CASSLQVLETQYF
clone_size: once
j_call: TRBJ2-5
d_call: -
v_call: TRBV7-2

cdr3_nt: TGTGCCAGCAGCGTAACCCCCAGAACTGAAGCTTTCTTT
cdr3_aa: CASSVTPRTEAFF
clone_size: once
j_call: TRBJ1-1
d_call: -
v_call: TRBV9

cdr3_nt: TGCAGCGTTGAAAAATACAGCACTTATCAAGAGACCCAGTACTTC
cdr3_aa: CSVEKYSTYQETQYF
clone_size: few
j_call: TRBJ2-5
d_call: -
v_call: TRBV29-1

cdr3_nt: TGTGCCAGCAGCTTGGGGGCAGTAACCTATAATTCACCCCTCCACTTT
cdr3_aa: CASSLGAVTYNSPLHF
clone_size: -
j_call: TRBJ1-6
d_call: -
v_call: TRBV7-2

cdr3_nt: TGTGCCAGCAGTTTATCCGGGGCGAGACGACGGGGCAATCAGCCCCAGCATTTT
cdr3_aa: CASSLSGARRRGNQPQHF
clone_size: -
j_call: TRBJ1-5
d_call: -
v_call: TRBV28

cdr3_nt: TGTGCCTGCAGCACTACTAGCGGTCGCTCCTACAATGAGCAGTTCTTC
cdr3_aa: CACSTTSGRSYNEQFF
clone_size: -
j_call: TRBJ2-1
d_call: -
v_call: TRBV21-1

cdr3_nt: TGTGCCAGCAGTGAAGCGGGGACTCTCTATAATTCACCCCTCCACTTT
cdr3_aa: CASSEAGTLYNSPLHF
clone_size: -
j_call: TRBJ1-6
d_call: -
v_call: TRBV2

cdr3_nt: TGCAGTGCGCACCACAGGGGAGTCACTGAAGCTTTCTTT
cdr3_aa: CSAHHRGVTEAFF
clone_size: -
j_call: TRBJ1-1
d_call: TRBD1
v_call: TRBV20-1

cdr3_nt: TGTGCCAGCAGTGAACTAGCGGGGGGTGGAGATACGCAGTATTTT
cdr3_aa: CASSELAGGGDTQYF
clone_size: -
j_call: TRBJ2-3
d_call: TRBD2
v_call: TRBV2

cdr3_nt: TGCGCCAGCGGCCAAGCGGTTATTGAGACCCAGTACTTC
cdr3_aa: CASGQAVIETQYF
clone_size: few
j_call: TRBJ2-5
d_call: -
v_call: TRBV4-1

cdr3_nt: TGTGCCAGCAGTGGAGGAACAGGGTACCAAGAGCCCCAGTACTTC
cdr3_aa: CASSGGTGYQEPQYF
clone_size: -
j_call: TRBJ2-5
d_call: -
v_call: TRBV12-3/TRBV12-4

cdr3_nt: TGTGCCAGCAGCCCGACAGGGTTGATGGTGACCCAGTACTTC
cdr3_aa: CASSPTGLMVTQYF
clone_size: -
j_call: TRBJ2-5
d_call: TRBD1
v_call: TRBV3-1

cdr3_nt: TGCGCCAGCAGCCGCTCACAGATAGCGGGGCGAAGCACAGATACGCAGTATTTT
cdr3_aa: CASSRSQIAGRSTDTQYF
clone_size: few
j_call: TRBJ2-3
d_call: TRBD2
v_call: TRBV4-1

cdr3_nt: TGTGCCATCAGTGGATCCAGGGAGCAGCCCCAGCATTTT
cdr3_aa: CAISGSREQPQHF
clone_size: -
j_call: TRBJ1-5
d_call: -
v_call: TRBV10-3

cdr3_nt: TGTGCCATCAGTGCCGGGGAGCAGTTCTTC
cdr3_aa: CAISAGEQFF
clone_size: -
j_call: TRBJ2-1
d_call: -
v_call: TRBV10-3

cdr3_nt: TGTGCCAGCAGTTACTCGAGTCCGACAAAGGACACTGAAGCTTTCTTT
cdr3_aa: CASSYSSPTKDTEAFF
clone_size: -
j_call: TRBJ1-1
d_call: -
v_call: TRBV6-6

cdr3_nt: TGTGCCAGCAGCTTACTCCCTGGTCGTCGGGTGGGAGAGCAGTACTTC
cdr3_aa: CASSLLPGRRVGEQYF
clone_size: few
j_call: TRBJ2-7
d_call: -
v_call: TRBV7-2

cdr3_nt: TGTGCCAGCAGGGGGCCGGGATGGGAGCAGTTCTTC
cdr3_aa: CASRGPGWEQFF
clone_size: -
j_call: TRBJ2-1
d_call: -
v_call: TRBV9

cdr3_nt: TGTGCCAGCAGCCGTGGGGGACTAGCCAACACAGATACGCAGTATTTT
cdr3_aa: CASSRGGLANTDTQYF
clone_size: -
j_call: TRBJ2-3
d_call: TRBD2
v_call: TRBV4-2

cdr3_nt: TGTGCCAGCAGCAGATCAGGGTGGGCCTACAATGAGCAGTTCTTC
cdr3_aa: CASSRSGWAYNEQFF
clone_size: -
j_call: TRBJ2-1
d_call: -
v_call: TRBV6-5

cdr3_nt: TGTGCCATCAGGGGGACAGGGGATCACGGCTCGAGCTCCTACAATGAGCAGTACTTC
cdr3_aa: CAIRGTGDHGSSSYNEQYF
clone_size: -
j_call: TRBJ2-5
d_call: TRBD1
v_call: TRBV10-3

cdr3_nt: TGTGCCAGCAGTTTTTTTCCTCCTAGCGGGGGGGCTAGGGGTGAGCAGTTCTTC
cdr3_aa: CASSFFPPSGGARGEQFF
clone_size: few
j_call: TRBJ2-1
d_call: TRBD2
v_call: TRBV12-3/TRBV12-4

cdr3_nt: TGTGCCAGCAGTGAATCCGTAGCAGGAGGTCTCAATGAGCAGTTCTTC
cdr3_aa: CASSESVAGGLNEQFF
clone_size: few
j_call: TRBJ2-1
d_call: -
v_call: TRBV25-1

cdr3_nt: TGTGCCTCCAATGGGGGGCCGAATTCACCCCTCCACTTT
cdr3_aa: CASNGGPNSPLHF
clone_size: -
j_call: TRBJ1-6
d_call: -
v_call: TRBV6-5

cdr3_nt: TGCGCCAGCAGCTTGGGACTAGCGGGACACCAAGAGACCCAGTACTTC
cdr3_aa: CASSLGLAGHQETQYF
clone_size: once
j_call: TRBJ2-5
d_call: TRBD2
v_call: TRBV5-1

cdr3_nt: TGTGCCAGCAGCTTAAGTTTCCGGGGAGGGTTCTATGGCTACACCTTC
cdr3_aa: CASSLSFRGGFYGYTF
clone_size: -
j_call: TRBJ1-2
d_call: -
v_call: TRBV7-9

cdr3_nt: TGTGCCAGCAGCGATAGACTAGCGGGAGTCCAAGAGACCCAGTACTTC
cdr3_aa: CASSDRLAGVQETQYF
clone_size: few
j_call: TRBJ2-5
d_call: TRBD2
v_call: TRBV3-1

cdr3_nt: TGCAGTGCTAGAGGCAGGGGGAGCGGTTCCTACAATGAGCAGTTCTTC
cdr3_aa: CSARGRGSGSYNEQFF
clone_size: -
j_call: TRBJ2-1
d_call: TRBD1
v_call: TRBV20-1

cdr3_nt: TGCAGTGCCCGAGCGGGAGGGAGGGATCGGGAAGAGACCCAGTACTTC
cdr3_aa: CSARAGGRDREETQYF
clone_size: -
j_call: TRBJ2-5
d_call: TRBD2
v_call: TRBV20-1

cdr3_nt: TGTGCCAGCAGTGACGGGGTGGGCCAGCCCCAGCATTTT
cdr3_aa: CASSDGVGQPQHF
clone_size: -
j_call: TRBJ1-5
d_call: -
v_call: TRBV2

cdr3_nt: TGTGCCAGCAGCTTAAGCGGACACCAAGAGACCCAGTACTTC
cdr3_aa: CASSLSGHQETQYF
clone_size: many
j_call: TRBJ2-5
d_call: -
v_call: TRBV11-1

cdr3_nt: TGCGCCAGCAGCCAAGTTCAGGCAGGGGTTCTCTATGGCTACACCTTC
cdr3_aa: CASSQVQAGVLYGYTF
clone_size: few
j_call: TRBJ1-2
d_call: -
v_call: TRBV4-1

cdr3_nt: TGCAGTGCTAGAGATGTGTCAGGGGCCTGGAAGCAGTACTTC
cdr3_aa: CSARDVSGAWKQYF
clone_size: few
j_call: TRBJ2-7
d_call: -
v_call: TRBV20-1

cdr3_nt: TGCAGTGCTAGATCAACAGGCACAGATACGCAGTATTTT
cdr3_aa: CSARSTGTDTQYF
clone_size: -
j_call: TRBJ2-3
d_call: -
v_call: TRBV20-1

cdr3_nt: TGTGCCAGCAGTACCCGGATCCCGACAGGGTCAGAGACTAACTATGGCTACACCTTC
cdr3_aa: CASSTRIPTGSETNYGYTF
clone_size: -
j_call: TRBJ1-2
d_call: TRBD1
v_call: TRBV6-1

cdr3_nt: TGCAGTGCTAGGGGGCAGTGGAACACTGAAGCTTTCTTT
cdr3_aa: CSARGQWNTEAFF
clone_size: -
j_call: TRBJ1-1
d_call: -
v_call: TRBV20-1

cdr3_nt: TGCGCCAGCAGCTCCAGCCCTAGCACAGATACGCAGTATTTT
cdr3_aa: CASSSSPSTDTQYF
clone_size: many
j_call: TRBJ2-3
d_call: -
v_call: TRBV5-1